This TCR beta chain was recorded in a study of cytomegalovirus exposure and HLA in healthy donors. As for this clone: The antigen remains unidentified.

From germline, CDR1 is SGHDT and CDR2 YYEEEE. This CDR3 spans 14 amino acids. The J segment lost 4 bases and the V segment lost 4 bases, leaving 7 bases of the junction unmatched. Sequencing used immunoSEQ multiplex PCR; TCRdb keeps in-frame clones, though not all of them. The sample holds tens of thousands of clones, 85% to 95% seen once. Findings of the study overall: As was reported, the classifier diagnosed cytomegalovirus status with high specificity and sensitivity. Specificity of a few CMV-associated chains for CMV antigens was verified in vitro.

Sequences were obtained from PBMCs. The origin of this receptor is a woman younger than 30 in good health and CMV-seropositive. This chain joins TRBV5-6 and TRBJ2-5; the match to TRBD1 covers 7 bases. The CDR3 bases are TGTGCCAGCAGCAAGGGGGCAGGGGGAGAGACCCAGTACTTC. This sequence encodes CASSKGAGGETQYF.